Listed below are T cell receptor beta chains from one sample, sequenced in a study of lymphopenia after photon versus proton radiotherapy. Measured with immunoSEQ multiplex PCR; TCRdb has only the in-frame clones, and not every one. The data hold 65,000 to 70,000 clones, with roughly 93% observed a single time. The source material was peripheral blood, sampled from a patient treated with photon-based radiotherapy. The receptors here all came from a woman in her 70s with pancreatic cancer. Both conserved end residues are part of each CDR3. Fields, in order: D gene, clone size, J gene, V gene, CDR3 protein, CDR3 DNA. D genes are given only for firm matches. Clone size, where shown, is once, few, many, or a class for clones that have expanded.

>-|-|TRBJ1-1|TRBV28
CASSLTPGNTEAFF
TGTGCCAGCAGTTTAACCCCAGGGAACACTGAAGCTTTCTTT
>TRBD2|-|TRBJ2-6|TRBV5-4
CASSWGLAGDGANVLTF
TGTGCCAGCAGCTGGGGACTAGCGGGAGATGGGGCCAACGTCCTGACTTTC
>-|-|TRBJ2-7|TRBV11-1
CASSLVGNSYEQYF
TGTGCCAGCAGCTTAGTTGGCAACTCCTACGAGCAGTACTTC
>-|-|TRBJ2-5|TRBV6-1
CASSDSGRETQYF
TGTGCCAGCAGTGATTCAGGGAGAGAGACCCAGTACTTC
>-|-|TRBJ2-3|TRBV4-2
CASSQEARRSTDTQYF
TGTGCCAGCAGCCAAGAAGCCCGACGGAGCACAGATACGCAGTATTTT
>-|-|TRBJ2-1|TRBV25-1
CASSDRGAKAYNEQFF
TGTGCCAGCAGTGATCGGGGGGCAAAGGCCTACAATGAGCAGTTCTTC
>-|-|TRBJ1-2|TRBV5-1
CASSLADSYGYTF
TGCGCCAGCAGCTTGGCCGACTCCTATGGCTACACCTTC
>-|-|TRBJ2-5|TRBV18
CASSPGGGETQYF
TGTGCCAGCTCACCAGGGGGCGGTGAGACCCAGTACTTC
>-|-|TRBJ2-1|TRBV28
CASSFPRAYGEQFF
TGTGCCAGCAGTTTTCCTAGGGCTTACGGTGAGCAGTTCTTC
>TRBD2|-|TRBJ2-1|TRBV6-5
CASRGAGVAYNEQFF
TGTGCCAGCAGGGGAGCGGGAGTCGCCTACAATGAGCAGTTCTTC
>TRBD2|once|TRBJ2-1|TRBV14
CASSQDRRREENEQFF
TGTGCCAGCAGCCAAGATCGGAGGCGGGAGGAGAATGAGCAGTTCTTC
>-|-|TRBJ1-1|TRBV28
CASSLSLNTEAFF
TGTGCCAGCAGTTTGAGTTTGAACACTGAAGCTTTCTTT
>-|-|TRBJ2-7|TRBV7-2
CASSLDGTPYEQYF
TGTGCCAGCAGCTTAGACGGGACTCCTTACGAGCAGTACTTC
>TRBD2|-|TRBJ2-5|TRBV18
CASSAAGAETQYF
TGTGCCAGCTCAGCCGCGGGAGCCGAGACCCAGTACTTC
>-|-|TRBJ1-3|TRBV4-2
CASSQESRSSGNTIYF
TGTGCCAGCAGCCAAGAAAGTCGTAGCTCTGGAAACACCATATATTTT
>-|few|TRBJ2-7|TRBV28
CASSWGSEQYF
TGTGCCAGCAGTTGGGGAAGCGAGCAGTACTTC
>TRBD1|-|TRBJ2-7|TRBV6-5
CASSYTRTGSYEQYF
TGTGCCAGCAGTTACACCCGGACAGGCTCCTACGAGCAGTACTTC
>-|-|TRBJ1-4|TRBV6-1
CASSDLPGGVPNEKLFF
TGTGCCAGCAGTGACCTCCCCGGGGGGGTTCCTAATGAAAAACTGTTTTTT
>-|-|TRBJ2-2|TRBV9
CASSKSQGVETGELFF
TGTGCCAGCAGCAAATCTCAGGGCGTGGAAACCGGGGAGCTGTTTTTT
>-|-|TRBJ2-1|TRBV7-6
CASSAGTQGNEQFF
TGTGCCAGCAGCGCAGGTACCCAGGGAAATGAGCAGTTCTTC
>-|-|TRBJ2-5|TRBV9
CASSVYGGRETQYF
TGTGCCAGCAGCGTATACGGCGGGCGAGAGACCCAGTACTTC
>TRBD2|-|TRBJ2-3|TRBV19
CASSTWTGGTDTQYF
TGTGCCAGCTCGACCTGGACGGGGGGGACAGATACGCAGTATTTT
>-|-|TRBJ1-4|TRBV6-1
CASTEIGVGEKLFF
TGTGCCAGCACTGAAATCGGGGTTGGGGAAAAACTGTTTTTT
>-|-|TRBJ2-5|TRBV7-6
CASSPHSWDRGKTQYF
TGTGCCAGCAGCCCCCATTCGTGGGACCGAGGGAAGACCCAGTACTTC
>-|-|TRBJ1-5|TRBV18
CASSPGGRPFNQPQHF
TGTGCCAGCTCACCAGGCGGACGACCCTTCAATCAGCCCCAGCATTTT
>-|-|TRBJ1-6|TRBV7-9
CASSLGPAGSYSPLHF
TGTGCCAGCAGCTTAGGCCCGGCAGGGAGCTATTCACCCCTCCACTTT
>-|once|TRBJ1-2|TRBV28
CASSPTDAAGNYGYTF
TGTGCCAGCAGCCCCACCGATGCGGCGGGGAACTATGGCTACACCTTC
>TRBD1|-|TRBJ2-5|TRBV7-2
CASSTQGQQETQYF
TGTGCCAGCAGCACCCAGGGACAGCAAGAGACCCAGTACTTC
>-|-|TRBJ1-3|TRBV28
CASSPGGNTIYF
TGTGCCAGCAGTCCAGGGGGAAACACCATATATTTT
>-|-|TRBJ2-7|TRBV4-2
CASSPTQETYEQYF
TGTGCCAGCAGCCCGACACAGGAAACCTACGAGCAGTACTTC
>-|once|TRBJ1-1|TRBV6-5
CASSKPGRLGTEAFF
TGTGCCAGCAGTAAACCGGGGCGATTGGGCACTGAAGCTTTCTTT
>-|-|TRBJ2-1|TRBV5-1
CASSLTGVKRHNEQFF
TGCGCCAGCAGCTTGACGGGCGTGAAACGGCACAATGAGCAGTTCTTC
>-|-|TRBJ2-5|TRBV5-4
CASSLSGTGQETQYF
TGTGCCAGCAGCTTAAGCGGGACAGGTCAAGAGACCCAGTACTTC
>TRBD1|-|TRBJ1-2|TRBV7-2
CASSSNRGPTIGYTF
TGTGCCAGCAGCTCCAACAGGGGCCCCACTATTGGCTACACCTTC
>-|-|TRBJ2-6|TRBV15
CATSRDVGTGANVLTF
TGTGCCACCAGCAGAGATGTAGGGACTGGGGCCAACGTCCTGACTTTC
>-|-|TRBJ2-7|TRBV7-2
CASSLARSYEQYF
TGTGCCAGCAGCTTAGCTAGATCCTACGAGCAGTACTTC
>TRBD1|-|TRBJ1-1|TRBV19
CASSRNRGSTEAFF
TGTGCCAGTAGTAGAAACAGGGGGTCTACTGAAGCTTTCTTT
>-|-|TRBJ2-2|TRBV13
CASSSGRTGELFF
TGTGCCAGCAGCTCCGGACGAACCGGGGAGCTGTTTTTT
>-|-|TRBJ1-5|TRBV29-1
CSVADGLQPQHF
TGCAGCGTCGCAGACGGGCTTCAGCCCCAGCATTTT
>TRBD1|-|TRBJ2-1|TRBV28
CASSFSGQGTGEQFF
TGTGCCAGCAGTTTCTCGGGACAGGGGACCGGGGAGCAGTTCTTC
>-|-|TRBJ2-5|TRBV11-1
CASSKRVRAVQETQYF
TGTGCCAGCAGCAAGAGGGTCCGGGCTGTCCAAGAGACCCAGTACTTC
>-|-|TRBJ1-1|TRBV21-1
CASSRHTEAFF
TGTGCCAGCAGCAGGCACACTGAAGCTTTCTTT
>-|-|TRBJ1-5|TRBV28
CASSFIVGPSNQPQHF
TGTGCCAGCAGTTTCATCGTGGGACCTAGCAATCAGCCCCAGCATTTT
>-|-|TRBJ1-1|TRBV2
CASSDGDGIMNTEAFF
TGTGCCAGCAGTGACGGGGATGGCATAATGAACACTGAAGCTTTCTTT
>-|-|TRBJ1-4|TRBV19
CASSAAQTDILEKLFF
TGTGCCAGTAGTGCCGCGCAGACAGATATACTTGAAAAACTGTTTTTT
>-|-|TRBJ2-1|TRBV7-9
CASSLSVGTNEQFF
TGTGCCAGCAGCTTATCTGTAGGGACCAATGAGCAGTTCTTC
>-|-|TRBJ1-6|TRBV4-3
CASSQDGRDRSYNSPLHF
TGCGCCAGCAGCCAAGATGGAAGGGATCGGTCCTATAATTCACCCCTCCACTTT
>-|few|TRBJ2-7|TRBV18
CASSPSSYEQYF
TGTGCCAGCTCACCGAGCTCCTACGAGCAGTACTTC
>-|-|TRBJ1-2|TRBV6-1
CASRPSGTTDGYTF
TGTGCCAGCCGCCCCTCTGGGACTACCGATGGCTACACCTTC
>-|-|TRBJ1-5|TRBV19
CASSIKSNQPQHF
TGTGCCAGTAGTATAAAGTCGAATCAGCCCCAGCATTTT